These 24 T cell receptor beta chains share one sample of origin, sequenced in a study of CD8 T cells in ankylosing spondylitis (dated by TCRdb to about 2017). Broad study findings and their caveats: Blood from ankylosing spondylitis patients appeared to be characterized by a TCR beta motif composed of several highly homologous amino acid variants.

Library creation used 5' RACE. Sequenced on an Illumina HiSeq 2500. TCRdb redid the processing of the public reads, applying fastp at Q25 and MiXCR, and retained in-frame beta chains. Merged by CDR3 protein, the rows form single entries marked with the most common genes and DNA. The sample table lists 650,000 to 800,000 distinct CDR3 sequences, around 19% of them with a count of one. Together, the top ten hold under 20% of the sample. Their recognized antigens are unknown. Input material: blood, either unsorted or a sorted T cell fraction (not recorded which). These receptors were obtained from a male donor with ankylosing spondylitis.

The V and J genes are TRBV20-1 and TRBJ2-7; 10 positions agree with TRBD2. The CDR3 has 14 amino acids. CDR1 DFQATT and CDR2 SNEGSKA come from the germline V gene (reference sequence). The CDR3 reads CSGHRAGGPREQYF. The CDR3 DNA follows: TGCAGCGGACACCGAGCGGGAGGGCCGAGAGAGCAGTACTTC.

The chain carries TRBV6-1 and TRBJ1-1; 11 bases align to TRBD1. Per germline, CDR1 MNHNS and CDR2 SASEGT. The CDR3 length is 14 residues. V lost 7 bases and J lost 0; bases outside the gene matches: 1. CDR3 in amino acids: CASKGQGVNTEAFF. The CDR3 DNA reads TGTGCCAGCAAGGGACAGGGGGTGAACACTGAAGCTTTCTTT.

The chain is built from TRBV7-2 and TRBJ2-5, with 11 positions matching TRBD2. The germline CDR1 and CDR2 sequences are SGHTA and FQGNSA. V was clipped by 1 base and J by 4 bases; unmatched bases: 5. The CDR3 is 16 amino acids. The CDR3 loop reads CASSLGYGTSGETQYF. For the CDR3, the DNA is TGTGCCAGCAGCTTAGGATATGGGACTAGCGGAGAGACCCAGTACTTC.

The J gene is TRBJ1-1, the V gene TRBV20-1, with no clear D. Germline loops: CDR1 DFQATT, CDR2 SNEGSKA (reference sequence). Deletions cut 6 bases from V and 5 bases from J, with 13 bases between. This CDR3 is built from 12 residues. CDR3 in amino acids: CSARNGSTEAFF. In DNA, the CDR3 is TGCAGTGCCAGGAATGGCTCGACTGAAGCTTTCTTT.

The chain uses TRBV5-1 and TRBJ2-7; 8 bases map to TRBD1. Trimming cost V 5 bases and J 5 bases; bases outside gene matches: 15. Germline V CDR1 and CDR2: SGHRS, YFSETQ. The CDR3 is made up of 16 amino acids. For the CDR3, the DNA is TGCGCCAGCAGTTACAGAGGACAGGGCGAATCGGACGAGCAGTACTTC. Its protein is CASSYRGQGESDEQYF.

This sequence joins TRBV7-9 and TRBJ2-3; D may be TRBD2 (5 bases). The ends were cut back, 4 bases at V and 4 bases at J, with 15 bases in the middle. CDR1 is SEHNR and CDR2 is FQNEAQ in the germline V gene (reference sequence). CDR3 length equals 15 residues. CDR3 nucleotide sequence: TGTGCCAGCAGCTCCGCGGGTACGATCCCAGATACGCAGTATTTT. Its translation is CASSSAGTIPDTQYF.

Here the CDR3 DNA reads TGTGCCAGCAGCCCCAGCCCTAGCGGGAGCGGGGAGCTGTTTTTT. This sequence encodes CASSPSPSGSGELFF. The chain joins TRBV12-3 or TRBV12-4 to TRBJ2-2, with 10 bases matching TRBD2. CDR3 size: 15 residues. V gave up 6 bases and J gave up 7 bases; unmatched junction bases: 8.

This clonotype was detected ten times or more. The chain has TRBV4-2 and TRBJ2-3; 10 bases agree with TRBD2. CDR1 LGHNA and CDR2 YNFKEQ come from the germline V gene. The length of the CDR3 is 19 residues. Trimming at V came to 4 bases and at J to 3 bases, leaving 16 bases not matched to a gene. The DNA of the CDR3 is TGTGCCAGCAGCCTTCCCGGACTAGCGGAGAACCGAGGTACAGATACGCAGTATTTT. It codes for CASSLPGLAENRGTDTQYF.

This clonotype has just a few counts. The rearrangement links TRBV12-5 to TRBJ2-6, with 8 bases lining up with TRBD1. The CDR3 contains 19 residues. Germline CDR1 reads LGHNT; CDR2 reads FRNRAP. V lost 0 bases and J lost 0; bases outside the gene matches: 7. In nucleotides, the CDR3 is TGTGCTAGTGGTTTGGTAGGTTCAGGGGGCTCCTCTGGGGCCAACGTCCTGACTTTC. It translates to CASGLVGSGGSSGANVLTF.

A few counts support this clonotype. CDR3 sequence: CSVETKDTDYEQYF. The CDR3 DNA reads TGCAGCGTTGAAACCAAGGACACAGACTACGAGCAGTACTTC. V and J are TRBV29-1 and TRBJ2-7; possible D gene TRBD1, 5 bases. With 2 bases removed from V and 3 bases from J, the gap between germline ends came to 14 bases. This CDR3 comprises 14 residues. The germline CDR1 and CDR2 sequences are SQVTM and ANQGSEA.

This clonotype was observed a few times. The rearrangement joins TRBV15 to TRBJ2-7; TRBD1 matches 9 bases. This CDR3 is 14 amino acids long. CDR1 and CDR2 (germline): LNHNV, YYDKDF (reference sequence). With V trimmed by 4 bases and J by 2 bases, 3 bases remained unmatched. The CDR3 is CATSIYRGPYEQYF. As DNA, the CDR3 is TGTGCCACCAGCATATACAGGGGGCCCTACGAGCAGTACTTC.

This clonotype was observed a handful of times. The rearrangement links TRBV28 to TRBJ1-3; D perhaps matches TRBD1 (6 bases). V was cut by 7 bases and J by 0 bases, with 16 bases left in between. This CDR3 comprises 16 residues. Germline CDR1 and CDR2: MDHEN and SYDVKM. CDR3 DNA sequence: TGTGCCAGCACCGGAAACGGGGGCAGCTCTGGAAACACCATATATTTT. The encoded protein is CASTGNGGSSGNTIYF.

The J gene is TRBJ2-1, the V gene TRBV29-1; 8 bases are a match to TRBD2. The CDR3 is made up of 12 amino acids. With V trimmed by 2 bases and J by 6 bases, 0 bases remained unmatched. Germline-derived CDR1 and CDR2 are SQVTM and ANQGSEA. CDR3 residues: CSVELAGNEQFF. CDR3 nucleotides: TGCAGCGTTGAACTAGCGGGCAATGAGCAGTTCTTC.

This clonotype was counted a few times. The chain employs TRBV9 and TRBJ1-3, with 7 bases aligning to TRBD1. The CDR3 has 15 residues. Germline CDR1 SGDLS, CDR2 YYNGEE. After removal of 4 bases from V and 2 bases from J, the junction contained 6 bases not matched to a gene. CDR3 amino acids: CASSSRQGAGNTIYF. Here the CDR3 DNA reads TGTGCCAGCAGCTCGCGACAGGGAGCTGGAAACACCATATATTTT.

CDR3 DNA: TGTGCCAGCAGTGATCTTTGGGCCAGTGGCGCTGAAGCTTTCTTT. Translated: CASSDLWASGAEAFF. The rearrangement links TRBV2 to TRBJ1-1; D call uncertain. From germline, CDR1 is SNHLY and CDR2 FYNNEI. V was trimmed by 3 bases and J by 6 bases, leaving 17 bases between them. The CDR3 runs 15 residues.

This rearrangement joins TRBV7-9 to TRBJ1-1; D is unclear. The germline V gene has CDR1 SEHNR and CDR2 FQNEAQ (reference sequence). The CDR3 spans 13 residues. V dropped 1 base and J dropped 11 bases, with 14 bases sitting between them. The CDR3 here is CASSLGSGNNAFF. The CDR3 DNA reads TGTGCCAGCAGCTTAGGTTCCGGGAACAACGCTTTCTTT.

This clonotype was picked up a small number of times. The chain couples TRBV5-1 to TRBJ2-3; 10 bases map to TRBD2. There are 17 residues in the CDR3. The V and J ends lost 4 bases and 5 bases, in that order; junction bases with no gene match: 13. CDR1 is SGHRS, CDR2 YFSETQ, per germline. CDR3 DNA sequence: TGCGCCAGCAGCCTCACATCACTAGCGGGGTGGCTAGATACGCAGTATTTT. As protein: CASSLTSLAGWLDTQYF.

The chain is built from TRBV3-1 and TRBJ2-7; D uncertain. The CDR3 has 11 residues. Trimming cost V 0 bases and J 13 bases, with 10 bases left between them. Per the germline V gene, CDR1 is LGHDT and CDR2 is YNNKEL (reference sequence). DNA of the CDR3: TGTGCCAGCAGCCAAGATTCGGGCTTTTACTTC. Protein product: CASSQDSGFYF.

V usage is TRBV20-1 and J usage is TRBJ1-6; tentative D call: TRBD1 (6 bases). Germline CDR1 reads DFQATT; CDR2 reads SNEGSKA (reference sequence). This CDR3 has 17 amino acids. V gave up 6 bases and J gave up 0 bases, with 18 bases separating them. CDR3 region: CSAADGQTNSYNSPLHF. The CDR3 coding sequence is TGCAGTGCAGCGGACGGACAGACAAACTCCTATAATTCACCCCTCCACTTT.

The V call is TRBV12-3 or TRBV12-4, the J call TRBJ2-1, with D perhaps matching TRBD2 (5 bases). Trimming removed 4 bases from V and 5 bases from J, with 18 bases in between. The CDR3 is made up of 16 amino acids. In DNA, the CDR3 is TGTGCCAGCAGTTGGTTGCCTAGCACCTTAAACAATGAGCAGTTCTTC. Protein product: CASSWLPSTLNNEQFF.

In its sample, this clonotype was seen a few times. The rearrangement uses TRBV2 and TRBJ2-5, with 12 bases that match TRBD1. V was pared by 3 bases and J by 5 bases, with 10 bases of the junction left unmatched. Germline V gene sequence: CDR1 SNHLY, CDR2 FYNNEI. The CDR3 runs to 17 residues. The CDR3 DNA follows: TGTGCCAGCAGTGACCCCCGGGACAGGGGGCTTGACGAGACCCAGTACTTC. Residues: CASSDPRDRGLDETQYF.

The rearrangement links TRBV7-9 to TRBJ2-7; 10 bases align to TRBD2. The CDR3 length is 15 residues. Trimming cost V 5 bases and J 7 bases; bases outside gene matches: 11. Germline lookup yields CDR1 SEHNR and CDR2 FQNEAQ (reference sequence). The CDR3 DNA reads TGTGCCAGCAGCCGCGGGACTAGCGAGAGGGGGGAGCAGTACTTC. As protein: CASSRGTSERGEQYF.

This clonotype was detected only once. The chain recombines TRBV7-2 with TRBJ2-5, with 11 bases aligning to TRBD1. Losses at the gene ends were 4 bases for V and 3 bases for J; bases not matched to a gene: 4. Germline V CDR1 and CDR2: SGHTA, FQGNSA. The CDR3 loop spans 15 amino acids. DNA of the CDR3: TGTGCCAGCAGCTCCTGGACAGGGGGCGAAGAGACCCAGTACTTC. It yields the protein CASSSWTGGEETQYF.

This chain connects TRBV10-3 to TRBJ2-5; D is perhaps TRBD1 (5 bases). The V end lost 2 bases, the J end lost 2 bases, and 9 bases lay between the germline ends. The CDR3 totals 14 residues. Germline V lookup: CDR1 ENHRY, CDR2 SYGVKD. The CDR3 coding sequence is TGTGCCATCAGTGAGGAAACAGGACAAGAGACCCAGTACTTC. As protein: CAISEETGQETQYF.